The clone carrying this T cell receptor (beta chain) was seen more than once but under ten times. V lost 2 bases and J 1 base, leaving 16 bases between the germline ends. The CDR3 spans 16 residues. Germline CDR1 reads DFQATT; CDR2 reads SNEGSKA (reference sequence). This sample is part of a study of T-cell reconstitution after alpha-beta-depleted transplantation in children. Preparing the TCRbeta library involved the use of unique molecular identifiers. TCRdb analysed the PCR reads with MiXCR anew, one entry per CDR3 protein. The top ten hold 2.5% to 4% of the sample, which has about 540,000 distinct CDR3 sequences, 15% to 20% seen once.

The material was PBMCs from the stem cell graft donor, obtained from the stem cell graft. The V gene is TRBV20-1, the J gene TRBJ2-3, with D possibly matching TRBD2 (5 bases). This receptor was taken from a human donor who donated a stem cell graft to a child with acute lymphoblastic leukemia. The CDR3 coding sequence is TGCAGTGCTAGATGCGTCGGAGCTAGCTGCACAGATACGCAGTATTTT. Protein: CSARCVGASCTDTQYF.